This is a list of T cell receptor beta chains from one sample in a study of control samples from healthy donors and cancer patients. Profiled with immunoSEQ multiplex PCR; TCRdb holds only in-frame clones, not every one. Of around 120,000 clones in the sample, roughly nine tenths were seen once. Sequences were obtained from PBMCs. The receptors come from a woman aged 50 to 60 with colorectal cancer. The CDR3 runs from the conserved cysteine through the conserved F or W. Each record gives: CDR3 protein, CDR3 DNA, clone size, V gene, D gene, J gene. The D gene is left open where the match is weak. Clone size is stated in some rows and not others, as once, few, many or a class when expanded.

CDR3 protein: CAWSVYERTGELFF
CDR3 DNA: TGTGCCTGGAGTGTTTACGAACGGACCGGGGAGCTGTTTTTT
clone size: .
V gene: TRBV30
D gene: .
J gene: TRBJ2-2

CDR3 protein: CASSLVIGQYYEQYF
CDR3 DNA: TGTGCCAGCAGCTTAGTAATAGGACAGTACTACGAGCAGTACTTC
clone size: .
V gene: TRBV7-2
D gene: .
J gene: TRBJ2-7

CDR3 protein: CASSSTGQVVHEQFF
CDR3 DNA: TGTGCCAGCAGCTCGACGGGACAGGTGGTTCATGAGCAGTTCTTC
clone size: .
V gene: TRBV5-8
D gene: TRBD1
J gene: TRBJ2-1

CDR3 protein: CASSDRGYGYTF
CDR3 DNA: TGTGCCAGCAGCGATCGGGGCTATGGCTACACCTTC
clone size: .
V gene: TRBV3-1/TRBV3-2
D gene: .
J gene: TRBJ1-2

CDR3 protein: CASSELLDRGPEKLFF
CDR3 DNA: TGTGCCAGCAGTGAATTACTGGACAGGGGACCCGAAAAACTGTTTTTT
clone size: .
V gene: TRBV25-1
D gene: TRBD1
J gene: TRBJ1-4

CDR3 protein: CASSADGSQPQHF
CDR3 DNA: TGTGCCAGCAGCGCCGATGGAAGTCAGCCCCAGCATTTT
clone size: .
V gene: TRBV7-9
D gene: .
J gene: TRBJ1-5

CDR3 protein: CASSQGVGAGVRDTQYF
CDR3 DNA: TGCGCCAGCAGCCAAGGCGTTGGAGCGGGAGTACGAGATACGCAGTATTTT
clone size: .
V gene: TRBV4-1
D gene: TRBD2
J gene: TRBJ2-3

CDR3 protein: CASLLGGTETGANVLTF
CDR3 DNA: TGTGCCAGCCTTTTGGGGGGAACGGAAACAGGGGCCAACGTCCTGACTTTC
clone size: .
V gene: TRBV28
D gene: .
J gene: TRBJ2-6

CDR3 protein: CASRASRDRMPLNSPLHF
CDR3 DNA: TGTGCCAGCCGAGCGTCCCGGGACAGGATGCCTCTCAATTCACCCCTCCACTTT
clone size: .
V gene: TRBV28
D gene: TRBD1
J gene: TRBJ1-6

CDR3 protein: CASSPRDRYNSPLHF
CDR3 DNA: TGTGCCAGCAGCCCGCGGGACAGGTATAATTCACCCCTCCACTTT
clone size: .
V gene: TRBV9
D gene: TRBD1
J gene: TRBJ1-6

CDR3 protein: CASSRTSGGQETQYF
CDR3 DNA: TGTGCCAGCAGCCGGACTAGCGGGGGCCAAGAGACCCAGTACTTC
clone size: .
V gene: TRBV7-3
D gene: TRBD2
J gene: TRBJ2-5

CDR3 protein: CAIVKSDLSGNTIYF
CDR3 DNA: TGTGCCATCGTTAAGAGTGATCTCTCTGGAAACACCATATATTTT
clone size: .
V gene: TRBV11-2
D gene: .
J gene: TRBJ1-3

CDR3 protein: CATRDSPKGDTQYF
CDR3 DNA: TGTGCCACTAGGGACAGCCCGAAGGGGGATACGCAGTATTTT
clone size: .
V gene: TRBV10-3
D gene: TRBD1
J gene: TRBJ2-3

CDR3 protein: CASSLAVDGGSPLHF
CDR3 DNA: TGTGCCAGCAGCTTAGCGGTGGATGGAGGGTCACCCCTCCACTTT
clone size: .
V gene: TRBV7-9
D gene: .
J gene: TRBJ1-6

CDR3 protein: CASSYGGGTPYF
CDR3 DNA: TGTGCCAGCAGTTACGGCGGGGGGACCCCGTACTTC
clone size: .
V gene: TRBV6-6
D gene: TRBD2
J gene: TRBJ2-5

CDR3 protein: CASTSWWFRDRGPSTEAFF
CDR3 DNA: TGTGCCAGCACCTCGTGGTGGTTTAGGGACAGGGGACCGAGCACTGAAGCTTTCTTT
clone size: .
V gene: TRBV28
D gene: TRBD1
J gene: TRBJ1-1

CDR3 protein: CASKRILGGYGYTF
CDR3 DNA: TGTGCCAGCAAGCGCATACTGGGGGGGTATGGCTACACCTTC
clone size: .
V gene: TRBV6-5
D gene: .
J gene: TRBJ1-2

CDR3 protein: CASSELRGGQETQYF
CDR3 DNA: TGTGCCAGCAGTGAACTCCGGGGGGGACAAGAGACCCAGTACTTC
clone size: .
V gene: TRBV6-1
D gene: TRBD2
J gene: TRBJ2-5

CDR3 protein: CASSPDGNYGYTF
CDR3 DNA: TGTGCCAGCAGTCCTGACGGCAACTATGGCTACACCTTC
clone size: .
V gene: TRBV7-3
D gene: .
J gene: TRBJ1-2

CDR3 protein: CSGSTGGNTEAFF
CDR3 DNA: TGCAGCGGATCGACAGGAGGGAACACTGAAGCTTTCTTT
clone size: .
V gene: TRBV29-1
D gene: .
J gene: TRBJ1-1

CDR3 protein: CASSEATISTDTQYF
CDR3 DNA: TGTGCCAGCAGTGAAGCAACGATAAGCACAGATACGCAGTATTTT
clone size: .
V gene: TRBV6-1
D gene: .
J gene: TRBJ2-3

CDR3 protein: CASSLGAGSNQPQHF
CDR3 DNA: TGTGCCAGCAGCTTGGGGGCGGGTAGCAATCAGCCCCAGCATTTT
clone size: .
V gene: TRBV5-6
D gene: .
J gene: TRBJ1-5

CDR3 protein: CASSIRGGTVYGYTF
CDR3 DNA: TGTGCCAGTAGTATCCGAGGTGGGACAGTCTATGGCTACACCTTC
clone size: .
V gene: TRBV19
D gene: TRBD1
J gene: TRBJ1-2

CDR3 protein: CASSSHRDTNYGYTF
CDR3 DNA: TGTGCCAGCAGCTCTCACCGGGACACAAACTATGGCTACACCTTC
clone size: .
V gene: TRBV7-2
D gene: .
J gene: TRBJ1-2

CDR3 protein: CASTPRQGRSPLHF
CDR3 DNA: TGTGCCAGCACCCCTAGACAGGGCCGTTCACCCCTCCACTTT
clone size: once
V gene: TRBV28
D gene: TRBD1
J gene: TRBJ1-6

CDR3 protein: CASSLMGGRGTDTQYF
CDR3 DNA: TGTGCCAGCAGCTTGATGGGCGGGAGGGGCACAGATACGCAGTATTTT
clone size: once
V gene: TRBV5-6
D gene: TRBD2
J gene: TRBJ2-3

CDR3 protein: CASSGEVGTGDNEQFF
CDR3 DNA: TGTGCCAGTAGTGGGGAGGTTGGGACAGGAGACAATGAGCAGTTCTTC
clone size: .
V gene: TRBV19
D gene: TRBD1
J gene: TRBJ2-1

CDR3 protein: CASSEFPGNQPQHF
CDR3 DNA: TGTGCCAGCAGTGAATTTCCGGGTAATCAGCCCCAGCATTTT
clone size: .
V gene: TRBV6-1
D gene: .
J gene: TRBJ1-5

CDR3 protein: CASSLPGAYEQYF
CDR3 DNA: TGCGCCAGCAGCTTGCCAGGGGCCTACGAGCAGTACTTC
clone size: few
V gene: TRBV5-1
D gene: .
J gene: TRBJ2-7

CDR3 protein: CASSDPGDNSPLHF
CDR3 DNA: TGTGCCAGCAGTGACCCCGGGGATAATTCACCCCTCCACTTT
clone size: once
V gene: TRBV2
D gene: .
J gene: TRBJ1-6

CDR3 protein: CASRPPTGGSTDTQYF
CDR3 DNA: TGCGCCAGCAGACCCCCGACAGGGGGCTCTACAGATACGCAGTATTTT
clone size: .
V gene: TRBV5-1
D gene: TRBD1
J gene: TRBJ2-3

CDR3 protein: CASRSPRGENNSPLHF
CDR3 DNA: TGCGCCAGCAGGTCTCCGAGGGGCGAGAATAATTCACCCCTCCACTTT
clone size: few
V gene: TRBV5-1
D gene: .
J gene: TRBJ1-6

CDR3 protein: CASSLSGTLQETQYF
CDR3 DNA: TGTGCCAGCAGCTTATCCGGGACTCTACAAGAGACCCAGTACTTC
clone size: once
V gene: TRBV7-9
D gene: .
J gene: TRBJ2-5

CDR3 protein: CASSPGRYNEQFF
CDR3 DNA: TGTGCCAGTAGTCCCGGACGTTACAATGAGCAGTTCTTC
clone size: once
V gene: TRBV19
D gene: .
J gene: TRBJ2-1

CDR3 protein: CASTLPSYNEQFF
CDR3 DNA: TGTGCCAGCACCCTTCCTTCCTACAATGAGCAGTTCTTC
clone size: .
V gene: TRBV12-3/TRBV12-4
D gene: .
J gene: TRBJ2-1

CDR3 protein: CASSPDRGVWDEQFF
CDR3 DNA: TGTGCCAGCAGTCCCGACAGGGGGGTTTGGGATGAGCAGTTCTTC
clone size: .
V gene: TRBV28
D gene: TRBD1
J gene: TRBJ2-1

CDR3 protein: CASSPPSTGANYGYTF
CDR3 DNA: TGTGCCAGCTCACCACCGTCCACAGGGGCTAACTATGGCTACACCTTC
clone size: .
V gene: TRBV18
D gene: TRBD1
J gene: TRBJ1-2

CDR3 protein: CASSLPGQGYNEQFF
CDR3 DNA: TGTGCCAGCAGTTTACCGGGACAGGGTTACAATGAGCAGTTCTTC
clone size: .
V gene: TRBV28
D gene: TRBD1
J gene: TRBJ2-1

CDR3 protein: CASTEGGGGEDTQYF
CDR3 DNA: TGCGCCAGCACCGAGGGCGGCGGGGGGGAAGATACGCAGTATTTT
clone size: .
V gene: TRBV5-1
D gene: TRBD2
J gene: TRBJ2-3

CDR3 protein: CASSQTAQGLGNTIYF
CDR3 DNA: TGTGCCAGCAGCCAGACCGCTCAGGGCCTTGGAAACACCATATATTTT
clone size: .
V gene: TRBV7-8
D gene: .
J gene: TRBJ1-3

CDR3 protein: CASSFFGIYEAFF
CDR3 DNA: TGTGCCAGCAGTTTTTTCGGTATATATGAAGCTTTCTTT
clone size: .
V gene: TRBV28
D gene: .
J gene: TRBJ1-1

CDR3 protein: CASRALTGAQHF
CDR3 DNA: TGTGCCAGCCGTGCCTTAACGGGAGCCCAGCATTTT
clone size: .
V gene: TRBV25-1
D gene: .
J gene: TRBJ1-5

CDR3 protein: CASGGGNEQFF
CDR3 DNA: TGTGCCAGTGGGGGTGGCAATGAGCAGTTCTTC
clone size: .
V gene: TRBV19
D gene: .
J gene: TRBJ2-1

CDR3 protein: CASSRRHSGANVLTF
CDR3 DNA: TGTGCCAGCAGCCGAAGGCACTCTGGGGCCAACGTCCTGACTTTC
clone size: .
V gene: TRBV5-8
D gene: .
J gene: TRBJ2-6

CDR3 protein: CSASEGGEIRNTEAFF
CDR3 DNA: TGCAGTGCTAGTGAGGGGGGAGAGATCAGGAACACTGAAGCTTTCTTT
clone size: .
V gene: TRBV20-1
D gene: .
J gene: TRBJ1-1

CDR3 protein: CASRIDRAGTEAFF
CDR3 DNA: TGTGCCAGCAGAATAGACAGGGCTGGGACTGAAGCTTTCTTT
clone size: .
V gene: TRBV18
D gene: TRBD1
J gene: TRBJ1-1

CDR3 protein: CASSPFGHGTYEQYF
CDR3 DNA: TGTGCCAGCAGCCCCTTCGGACATGGGACCTACGAGCAGTACTTC
clone size: .
V gene: TRBV7-6
D gene: .
J gene: TRBJ2-7

CDR3 protein: CASSISGSQAQYF
CDR3 DNA: TGTGCCAGTAGTATTAGCGGGTCCCAGGCCCAGTACTTC
clone size: .
V gene: TRBV19
D gene: TRBD2
J gene: TRBJ2-5

CDR3 protein: CAIRPGTSGGDTQYF
CDR3 DNA: TGTGCCATCAGACCCGGGACTAGCGGGGGTGATACGCAGTATTTT
clone size: .
V gene: TRBV10-3
D gene: TRBD2
J gene: TRBJ2-3

CDR3 protein: CASRPGQGSNQPQHF
CDR3 DNA: TGTGCCAGCAGGCCGGGACAGGGATCCAATCAGCCCCAGCATTTT
clone size: .
V gene: TRBV7-3
D gene: TRBD1
J gene: TRBJ1-5

CDR3 protein: CASSLPGAPWEAFF
CDR3 DNA: TGCGCCAGCAGCCTTCCGGGGGCCCCTTGGGAGGCTTTCTTT
clone size: .
V gene: TRBV5-1
D gene: .
J gene: TRBJ1-1

CDR3 protein: CASSPRGGPNTNEKLFF
CDR3 DNA: TGTGCCAGCTCACCACGTGGGGGACCTAATACTAATGAAAAACTGTTTTTT
clone size: .
V gene: TRBV18
D gene: .
J gene: TRBJ1-4